This T cell receptor (beta chain) was recorded in a study of blood T cell repertoires in COVID-19. Study details: Sites across the United States, Italy and Spain contributed samples from acute and convalescent COVID-19.

The CDR3 spans 18 residues. J was trimmed by 2 bases and V by 5 bases; bases with no gene match: 13. Germline CDR1 and CDR2: SGHTA and FQGNSA. Repertoires were generated with immunoSEQ multiplex PCR, while TCRdb's copy carries only in-frame clones and drops some. The sample includes over 250,000 clones, 75% to 90% of them seen just once. The sample taken for sequencing was peripheral blood. The rearrangement joins TRBV7-2 to TRBJ2-2; TRBD1 agrees at 8 bases. The origin of this receptor is a woman between 65 and 79 years old with COVID-19, enrolled during active disease. As DNA, the CDR3 is TGTGCCAGCAGCCTTCGGACAGGGCTTACTTTAAACACCGGGGAGCTGTTTTTT. Protein product: CASSLRTGLTLNTGELFF.